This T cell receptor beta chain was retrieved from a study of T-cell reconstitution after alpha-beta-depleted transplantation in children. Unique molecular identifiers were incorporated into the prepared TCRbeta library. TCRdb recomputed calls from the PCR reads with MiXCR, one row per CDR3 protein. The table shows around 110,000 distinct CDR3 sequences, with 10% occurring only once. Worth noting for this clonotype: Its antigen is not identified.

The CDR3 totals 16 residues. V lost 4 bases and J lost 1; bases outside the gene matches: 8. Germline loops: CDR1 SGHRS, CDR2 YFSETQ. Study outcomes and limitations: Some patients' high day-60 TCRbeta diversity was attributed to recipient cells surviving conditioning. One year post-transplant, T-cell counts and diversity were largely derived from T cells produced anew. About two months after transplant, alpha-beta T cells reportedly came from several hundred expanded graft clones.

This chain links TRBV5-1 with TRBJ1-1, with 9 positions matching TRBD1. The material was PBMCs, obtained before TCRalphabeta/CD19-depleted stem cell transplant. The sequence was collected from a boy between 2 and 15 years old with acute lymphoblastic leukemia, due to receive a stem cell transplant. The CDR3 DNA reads TGCGCCAGCAGCCCCCGGACAGGGGCCGAGAACACTGAAGCTTTCTTT. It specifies CASSPRTGAENTEAFF.